The 31 T cell receptor beta chains in this list originate from one sample, sequenced in a study of monozygotic twins with inflammatory bowel disease (dated by TCRdb to the late 2010s). To prepare the library, 5' RACE was applied. TCRdb names Illumina HiSeq 2500 as the instrument used. The reads, reprocessed by TCRdb, yield one row per CDR3 protein sequence and no DNA. The sample table gives 88,000 or so distinct CDR3 sequences. Of the sample, less than 8% is held by the ten largest clones. Source material: blood. All receptors derive from a human donor with ulcerative colitis or Crohn's disease, or a healthy co-twin of an affected twin (not recorded which).

V is TRBV18 and J is TRBJ2-7; there is no DNA to check the TCRdb D call of TRBD1. The CDR3 is made up of 15 amino acids. Per the germline V gene, CDR1 is KGHSH and CDR2 is LQKENI. This CDR3 reads CASSPPGQGSYEQYF.

This rearrangement joins TRBV19 to TRBJ2-1; the TCRdb D gene call, TRBD2, has no DNA to confirm it. Germline CDR1 reads LNHDA; CDR2 reads SQIVND (reference sequence). The CDR3 has 15 residues. This CDR3 reads CASSILAGGSNEQFF.

The genes are TRBV20-1 and TRBJ1-4; the D call from TCRdb, TRBD1, cannot be confirmed without DNA. This CDR3 comprises 16 residues. Looked up from germline, CDR1 is DFQATT and CDR2 is SNEGSKA (reference sequence). CDR3 region: CSATYRPLATNEKLFF.

This chain uses TRBV7-8 with TRBJ1-3. This CDR3 spans 18 amino acids. Germline assignment: CDR1 SGHVS and CDR2 FQNEAQ. Here the CDR3 reads CASSLVAPGLSSGNTIYF.

The chain joins TRBV7-8 to TRBJ2-2. The germline V gene encodes CDR1 SGHVS and CDR2 FQNEAQ. The CDR3 runs to 12 residues. The CDR3 sequence is CASSISFGELFF. The full variable domain, its missing parts supplied by reference TRBV7-8 and TRBJ2-2, is GAGVSQSPRYKVAKRGQDVALRCDPISGHVSLFWYQQALGQGPEFLTYFQNEAQLDKSGLPSDRFFAERPEGSVSTLKIQRTQQEDSAVYLCASSISFGELFFGEGSRLTVL.

This chain links TRBV5-1 with TRBJ2-1; TCRdb's D call, TRBD1, is unchecked because there is no DNA. This CDR3 region has 15 residues. Germline V gives CDR1 SGHRS, CDR2 YFSETQ. This CDR3 reads CASSLAVQGAHEQFF.

The chain joins TRBV18 to TRBJ2-7. This CDR3 region has 13 residues. Germline loops: CDR1 KGHSH, CDR2 LQKENI. The CDR3 protein is CASSPRDSYEQYF.

The V gene is TRBV7-2, the J gene TRBJ2-1; without DNA, the TCRdb call of TRBD2 cannot be checked. The CDR3 is 16 residues long. Germline V lookup: CDR1 SGHTA, CDR2 FQGNSA. The CDR3 reads CASSLLAAGSYNEQFF.

The CDR3 here is CSASRGAANSPLHF. The V and J genes are TRBV20-1 and TRBJ1-6; TCRdb proposes TRBD1, but this gene call is untestable without DNA. Germline assignment: CDR1 DFQATT and CDR2 SNEGSKA (reference sequence). CDR3 length: 14 amino acids.

This chain joins TRBV2 and TRBJ2-7; there is no DNA to check the TCRdb D call of TRBD1. The length of the CDR3 is 15 residues. The germline V gene encodes CDR1 SNHLY and CDR2 FYNNEI. The CDR3 loop is CASSSPRGIAYEQYF.

J is TRBJ2-3 and V is TRBV27. Germline assignment: CDR1 MNHEY and CDR2 SMNVEV (reference sequence). The CDR3 runs to 15 residues. The CDR3 is CASSSLTLSTDTQYF.

The chain couples TRBV24-1 to TRBJ2-5. This CDR3 comprises 17 residues. Germline V gene lookup returns CDR1 KGHDR and CDR2 SFDVKD. This CDR3 reads CATSDLPQTVSRETQYF.

The chain employs TRBV9 and TRBJ1-1. Germline CDR1 and CDR2: SGDLS and YYNGEE. The CDR3 contains 13 residues. The CDR3 loop is CASSEDVNTEAFF.

The chain joins TRBV9 to TRBJ1-3; TCRdb calls TRBD1, which cannot be checked without DNA. The length of the CDR3 is 23 residues. The germline CDR1 and CDR2 sequences are SGDLS and YYNGEE. This chain's CDR3 is CASSIPSPVKGTGSMSSGNTIYF. Looking up the rest from reference TRBV9 and TRBJ1-3 gives the full variable domain: DSGVTQTPKHLITATGQRVTLRCSPRSGDLSVYWYQQSLDQGLQFLIQYYNGEERAKGNILERFSAQQFPDLHSELNLSSLELGDSALYFCASSIPSPVKGTGSMSSGNTIYFGEGSWLTVV.

The genes are TRBV27 and TRBJ1-2; without DNA, the TCRdb call of TRBD1 cannot be checked. The CDR3 is 12 amino acids. Germline V gene lookup returns CDR1 MNHEY and CDR2 SMNVEV (reference sequence). The CDR3 region is CASKGSYYGYTF.

This chain connects TRBV5-1 to TRBJ1-1. Germline V CDR1 and CDR2: SGHRS, YFSETQ. This CDR3 has 13 residues. CDR3 in amino acids: CASSLEDTTEAFF.

The chain combines TRBV29-1 with TRBJ2-1; the D call of TRBD1 rests on TCRdb alone, since no DNA is present to check it. CDR1 and CDR2 (germline): SQVTM, ANQGSEA. The CDR3 runs 12 residues. The chain's CDR3 is CSVEDAGGVLFF.

The chain carries TRBV24-1 and TRBJ2-3; TCRdb reports TRBD2, a call that lacks DNA to check it against. Germline V gene sequence: CDR1 KGHDR, CDR2 SFDVKD. The CDR3 consists of 15 residues. The CDR3 protein is CATSPGTSFTDTQYF.

This sequence joins TRBV5-1 and TRBJ1-4; TCRdb's D gene call, TRBD1, goes unchecked for lack of DNA. CDR3 length: 17 amino acids. Per the germline V gene, CDR1 is SGHRS and CDR2 is YFSETQ. The CDR3 sequence: CASSKRWGLEANEKLFF.

The chain couples TRBV12-3 or TRBV12-4 to TRBJ2-1; TCRdb calls TRBD1, which cannot be checked without DNA. CDR3 length: 16 residues. This CDR3 reads CASSGGTGNKNNEQFF.

V usage is TRBV11-2 and J usage is TRBJ2-1; TCRdb indicates TRBD1, and absent DNA this call remains unverified. The CDR3 has 17 residues. Germline CDR1 and CDR2: SGHAT and FQNNGV. The CDR3 is CASSLVRMGQVKNEQFF.

This chain connects TRBV5-4 to TRBJ2-7; TCRdb calls TRBD2, which cannot be checked without DNA. Germline-derived CDR1 and CDR2 are SGHNT and YYREEE (reference sequence). The CDR3 extends over 15 amino acids. The CDR3 here is CASSLSLAGGYEQYF.

V and J are TRBV20-1 and TRBJ1-1; without DNA, the TCRdb call of TRBD1 cannot be checked. This CDR3 contains 15 residues. The germline CDR1 and CDR2 sequences are DFQATT and SNEGSKA (reference sequence). The CDR3 sequence: CSATTRDKVNTEAFF.

The chain links TRBV6-5 to TRBJ1-1; the D call of TRBD1 rests on TCRdb alone, since no DNA is present to check it. The CDR3 is 14 amino acids. Germline V gives CDR1 MNHEY, CDR2 SVGAGI. The CDR3 loop reads CASSFAGANTEAFF.

The chain is built from TRBV7-9 and TRBJ1-2; the D call from TCRdb, TRBD1, cannot be confirmed without DNA. CDR1 and CDR2 (germline): SEHNR, FQNEAQ (reference sequence). This CDR3 is built from 15 residues. Here the CDR3 reads CASWSPRSGGEGYTF.

J is TRBJ1-4 and V is TRBV7-2. This CDR3 contains 15 residues. CDR1 is SGHTA, CDR2 FQGNSA, per germline. The CDR3 reads CASSLALRAVEKLFF.

This chain links TRBV3-1 with TRBJ2-7; TCRdb's D gene call, TRBD1, goes unchecked for lack of DNA. The CDR3 is made up of 14 amino acids. Germline V gene lookup returns CDR1 LGHDT and CDR2 YNNKEL (reference sequence). CDR3 region: CASSPGTVSYEQYF.

The chain is built from TRBV7-9 and TRBJ1-6; the D gene TCRdb calls, TRBD1, cannot be checked with no DNA. The CDR3 has 14 amino acids. Per the germline V gene, CDR1 is SEHNR and CDR2 is FQNEAQ (reference sequence). The chain's CDR3 is CATKGTNNNSPLHF.

This chain joins TRBV5-4 and TRBJ2-7. The CDR3 totals 12 residues. Germline V gene lookup returns CDR1 SGHNT and CDR2 YYREEE (reference sequence). The chain's CDR3 is CASSRNQYEQYF.

This chain links TRBV6-6 with TRBJ2-4; absent DNA, TCRdb's TRBD1 call cannot be checked. The CDR3 loop spans 14 amino acids. Germline V gene lookup returns CDR1 MNHNY and CDR2 SVGAGI (reference sequence). The CDR3 here is CASSPPGGENIQYF.

The CDR3 loop is CASSRPGAGAYEQYF. The chain combines TRBV4-2 with TRBJ2-7; TCRdb names TRBD1, which stays unverified in the absence of DNA. The CDR3 length is 15 residues. Germline CDR1 and CDR2: LGHNA and YNFKEQ.